The following is a T cell receptor beta chain sequence with its context. The cohort comprised adults aged about 18 to 100 years residing in some 24 US areas. This table comes from immunoSEQ multiplex PCR, and its TCRdb copy is limited to in-frame clones, with some not included. The sample comprises a few hundred thousand clones, about 88% of which are singletons, and 3.5% to 5% rests with the top ten. The data are from a study of blood T cell repertoires in COVID-19. V was clipped by 2 bases and J by 4 bases, with 8 bases between them. The CDR3 is 14 residues long. CDR1 is SGHVS, CDR2 FNYEAQ, per germline.

Sequencing was done on a sample of PBMCs or T cells enriched from blood (not recorded which). This chain links TRBV7-6 with TRBJ2-2; possible D gene TRBD2, 5 bases. The receptor's source is a man aged 30 to 39 with acute COVID-19. The DNA for the CDR3 is TGTGCCAGCAGCTTACTTCGGGGCACCGGGGAGCTGTTTTTT. Residues: CASSLLRGTGELFF.